This TCR beta chain is from a study of blood T cell repertoires in COVID-19. About the study: Samples taken during acute and convalescent COVID-19 were collected in the United States, Italy and Spain.

Per the original methods: The assay estimated nucleated cells by amplifying reference gene primers. Here immunoSEQ multiplex PCR was the method, and the copy in TCRdb shows in-frame clones only, minus some. That table furnishes V, J and clone size, whereas the DNA furnished D and trimming. Here the sample spans hundreds of thousands of clones, approximately 88% being singletons. Looked up from germline, CDR1 is LGHDT and CDR2 is YNNKEL (reference sequence). V was clipped by 0 bases and J by 3 bases; unmatched bases: 1. The CDR3 totals 15 residues. This clone showed up many times. This receptor was obtained from a woman in her 30s who had recovered from COVID-19. This chain connects TRBV3-1 (or the pseudogene TRBV3-2) to TRBJ2-2; 7 bases line up with TRBD2. Sequencing used peripheral blood. CDR3 bases: TGTGCCAGCAGCCAAGAGCGGGGGTACACCGGGGAGCTGTTTTTT. Protein sequence: CASSQERGYTGELFF.